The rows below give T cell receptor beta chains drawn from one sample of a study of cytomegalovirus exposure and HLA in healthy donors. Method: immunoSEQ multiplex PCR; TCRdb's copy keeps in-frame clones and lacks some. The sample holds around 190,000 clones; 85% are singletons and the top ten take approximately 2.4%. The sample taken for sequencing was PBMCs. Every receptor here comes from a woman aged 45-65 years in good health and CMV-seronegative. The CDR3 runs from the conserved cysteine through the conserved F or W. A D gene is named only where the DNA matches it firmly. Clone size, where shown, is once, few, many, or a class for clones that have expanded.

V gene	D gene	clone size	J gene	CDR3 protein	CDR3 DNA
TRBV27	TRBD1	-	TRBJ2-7	CASSYKNRGNYEQYF	TGTGCCAGCAGTTACAAAAACAGGGGAAACTACGAGCAGTACTTC
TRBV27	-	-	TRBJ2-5	CASSSQGRGQETQYF	TGTGCCAGCAGTTCACAGGGAAGGGGGCAAGAGACCCAGTACTTC
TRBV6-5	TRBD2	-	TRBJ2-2	CASSRLAGDTGELFF	TGTGCCAGCAGCCGACTAGCGGGAGACACCGGGGAGCTGTTTTTT
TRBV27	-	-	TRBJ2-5	CASSHQGYQETQYF	TGTGCCAGCAGTCACCAGGGGTACCAAGAGACCCAGTACTTC
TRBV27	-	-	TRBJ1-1	CASSLSLGGGRTEAFF	TGTGCCAGCAGTTTATCGTTAGGGGGAGGGCGGACTGAAGCTTTCTTT
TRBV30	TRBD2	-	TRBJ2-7	CAWKVNSGRAKTYEQYF	TGTGCCTGGAAAGTGAATAGCGGGAGGGCCAAGACCTACGAGCAGTACTTC
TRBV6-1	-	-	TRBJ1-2	CASTPGVQRYGYTF	TGTGCCAGCACCCCAGGGGTTCAGAGATATGGCTACACCTTC
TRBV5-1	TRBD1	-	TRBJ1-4	CASSRTGGIVEKLFF	TGCGCCAGCAGCAGAACAGGGGGCATCGTTGAAAAACTGTTTTTT
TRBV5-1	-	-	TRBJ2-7	CASSSPSGASGEGQYF	TGCGCCAGCAGCTCCCCGTCGGGGGCTAGCGGAGAGGGGCAGTACTTC
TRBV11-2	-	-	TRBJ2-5	CASSLAGVQETQYF	TGTGCCAGCAGCTTGGCCGGGGTTCAAGAGACCCAGTACTTC
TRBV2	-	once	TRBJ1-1	CATSRENTEAFF	TGTGCCACCTCCCGGGAAAACACTGAAGCTTTCTTT
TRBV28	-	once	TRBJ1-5	CASSSRQGNSQPQHF	TGTGCCAGCAGCTCTCGTCAGGGGAACAGTCAGCCCCAGCATTTT
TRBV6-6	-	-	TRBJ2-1	CASSYSILRSYNEQFF	TGTGCCAGCAGTTACAGCATCCTTCGCTCCTACAATGAGCAGTTCTTC
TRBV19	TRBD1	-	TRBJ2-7	CASSRAGTGAYEQYF	TGTGCCAGTAGTAGAGCGGGGACAGGGGCCTACGAGCAGTACTTC
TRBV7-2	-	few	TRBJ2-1	CASSLAPASARGNEQFF	TGTGCCAGCAGCTTAGCCCCGGCTAGCGCCCGAGGGAATGAGCAGTTCTTC
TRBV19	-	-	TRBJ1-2	CASSRQSSSLPTGFGYTF	TGTGCCAGTAGCCGCCAGTCTAGTAGCCTTCCCACAGGGTTTGGCTACACCTTC
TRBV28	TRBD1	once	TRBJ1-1	CASRQGAYTEAFF	TGTGCCAGCAGACAGGGGGCGTACACTGAAGCTTTCTTT
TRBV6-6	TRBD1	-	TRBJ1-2	CASSYPGQGSYGYTF	TGTGCCAGCAGTTACCCCGGACAGGGGAGCTATGGCTACACCTTC
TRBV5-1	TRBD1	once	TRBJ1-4	CASSLETGAPEKLFF	TGCGCCAGCAGCTTGGAGACAGGGGCCCCTGAAAAACTGTTTTTT
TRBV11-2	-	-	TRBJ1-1	CASAQVVGTEAFF	TGTGCCAGCGCACAGGTGGTCGGCACTGAAGCTTTCTTT
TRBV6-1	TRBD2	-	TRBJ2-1	CASSERGGAGGYNEQFF	TGTGCCAGCAGTGAACGGGGTGGGGCGGGGGGGTACAATGAGCAGTTCTTC
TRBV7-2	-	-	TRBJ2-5	CASSLSGHQETQYF	TGTGCCAGCAGCCTAAGCGGACACCAAGAGACCCAGTACTTC
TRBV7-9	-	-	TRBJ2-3	CASNHGAVGDTQYF	TGTGCCAGCAACCATGGGGCCGTTGGAGATACGCAGTATTTT
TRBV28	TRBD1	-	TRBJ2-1	CASTDLDRGKYNEQFF	TGTGCCAGCACCGACCTGGACAGGGGGAAATACAATGAGCAGTTCTTC
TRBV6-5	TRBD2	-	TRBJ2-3	CASSYLREGSTDTQYF	TGTGCCAGCAGTTACTTACGGGAGGGGAGTACAGATACGCAGTATTTT
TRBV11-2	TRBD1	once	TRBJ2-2	CASSFWTGVVTGELFF	TGTGCCAGCAGCTTTTGGACAGGGGTGGTCACCGGGGAGCTGTTTTTT
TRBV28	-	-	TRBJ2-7	CASSPSARGFHEQYF	TGTGCCAGCAGTCCTTCTGCACGGGGTTTTCACGAGCAGTACTTC
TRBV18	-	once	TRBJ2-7	CASSRESSYEQYF	TGTGCCAGCTCACGGGAGAGCTCCTACGAGCAGTACTTC
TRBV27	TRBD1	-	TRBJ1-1	CASSPPPGQGLSRDTEAFF	TGTGCCAGCAGTCCACCCCCGGGACAGGGACTTAGTAGGGACACTGAAGCTTTCTTT
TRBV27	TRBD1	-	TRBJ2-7	CASSPTGGNEQYF	TGTGCCAGCAGTCCTACAGGGGGAAACGAGCAGTACTTC
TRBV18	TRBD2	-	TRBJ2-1	CASSPTSGSPSYNEQFF	TGTGCCAGCTCACCTACTAGCGGGAGCCCCTCCTACAATGAGCAGTTCTTC